Listed below are T cell receptor beta chains from one sample, sequenced in a study of blood T cell repertoires in COVID-19. Sequencing used immunoSEQ multiplex PCR; TCRdb keeps in-frame clones, though not all of them. This table holds approximately 40,000 clones, about 85% found once. Sequenced sample: peripheral blood. These receptors all come from a man aged 55-75 years with COVID-19, enrolled during active disease. The CDR3 runs from the conserved cysteine through the conserved F or W. D genes are given only for firm matches. Clone size, where shown, is once, few, many, or a class for clones that have expanded.

CDR3	DNA	length	D	J	V	size
CASSQDGNSQETQYF	TGTGCCAGCAGCCAAGATGGTAACAGTCAAGAGACCCAGTACTTC	15	.	TRBJ2-5	TRBV4-2	.
CASSMDRGASGELFF	TGTGCCAGTAGTATGGACAGGGGGGCCTCCGGGGAGCTGTTTTTT	15	TRBD1	TRBJ2-2	TRBV19	.
CASSLSRRTSDTQYF	TGTGCCAGCAGTTTATCAAGGAGAACCTCGGATACGCAGTATTTT	15	.	TRBJ2-3	TRBV27	.
CASSYGPTYNEQFF	TGTGCCAGCAGTTACGGGCCCACCTACAATGAGCAGTTCTTC	14	.	TRBJ2-1	TRBV6-2/TRBV6-3	.
CASSPSGSLFSGANVLTF	TGTGCCAGCAGCCCCAGCGGGTCTCTCTTCTCTGGGGCCAACGTCCTGACTTTC	18	.	TRBJ2-6	TRBV28	.
CASSLVEYEQYF	TGTGCCAGCAGCTTGGTTGAGTACGAGCAGTACTTC	12	.	TRBJ2-7	TRBV28	few
CASSLTVNQPQHF	TGTGCCAGCAGCTTGACAGTCAATCAGCCCCAGCATTTT	13	.	TRBJ1-5	TRBV11-3	.
CASSGEGPGLAGPYEQYF	TGTGCCAGCAGTGGCGAGGGGCCGGGACTAGCGGGACCCTACGAGCAGTACTTC	18	TRBD2	TRBJ2-7	TRBV6-1	few
CASSPGQGETQYF	TGTGCCAGCTCACCGGGACAGGGTGAGACCCAGTACTTC	13	TRBD1	TRBJ2-5	TRBV18	few
CASSSGVAYEQYF	TGTGCCAGCAGTTCCGGGGTCGCCTACGAGCAGTACTTC	13	.	TRBJ2-7	TRBV27	.
CASRAGGSETQYF	TGTGCCAGCAGGGCAGGGGGCTCGGAGACCCAGTACTTC	13	TRBD1	TRBJ2-5	TRBV12-3/TRBV12-4	.
CASTSREDEQYF	TGTGCCAGCACCTCCCGGGAGGACGAGCAGTACTTC	12	TRBD2	TRBJ2-7	TRBV7-9	.
CASSQDRGRAETQYF	TGTGCCAGCAGCCAAGATAGGGGCAGGGCAGAGACCCAGTACTTC	15	.	TRBJ2-5	TRBV4-2	.
CASSLARDFTGELFF	TGTGCCAGCAGTTTGGCCCGGGACTTCACCGGGGAGCTGTTTTTT	15	.	TRBJ2-2	TRBV28	once
CASSQDVTSGSDTQYF	TGTGCCAGCAGCCAAGACGTGACTAGCGGATCAGATACGCAGTATTTT	16	TRBD2	TRBJ2-3	TRBV3-1/TRBV3-2	.
CASSTRDRGLKRTQYF	TGCGCCAGCAGCACCCGGGACAGGGGGCTCAAGCGGACCCAGTACTTC	16	TRBD1	TRBJ2-5	TRBV5-1	.
CASSLPIQTGDEKLFF	TGTGCCAGCAGCTTACCAATACAAACCGGGGATGAAAAACTGTTTTTT	16	.	TRBJ1-4	TRBV7-9	.
CASSQESRKNTEAFF	TGTGCCAGCAGCCAAGAAAGCCGTAAGAACACTGAAGCTTTCTTT	15	.	TRBJ1-1	TRBV4-2	.
CASSESRRLAYNEQFF	TGCGCCAGCAGTGAGTCCCGGAGACTAGCTTACAATGAGCAGTTCTTC	16	TRBD2	TRBJ2-1	TRBV10-1	.
CASSYSDRGRKLFF	TGTGCCAGCAGTTACTCGGACAGGGGGCGAAAACTGTTTTTT	14	TRBD1	TRBJ1-4	TRBV6-5	few
CASSSPYEGNTEAFF	TGTGCCAGCAGTTCCCCCTATGAGGGAAACACTGAAGCTTTCTTT	15	.	TRBJ1-1	TRBV28	.
CASSLGTGGSPLHF	TGTGCCAGCAGCTTAGGGACAGGGGGTTCACCCCTCCACTTT	14	TRBD1	TRBJ1-6	TRBV7-3	.
CASSWTGLNSPLHF	TGTGCCAGCAGCTGGACAGGGTTGAATTCACCCCTCCACTTT	14	TRBD1	TRBJ1-6	TRBV5-8	.
CASSTGTLKETQYF	TGTGCCAGCAGCACCGGGACTCTTAAAGAGACCCAGTACTTC	14	.	TRBJ2-5	TRBV5-5	once
CASGFGHISYEQYF	TGTGCTAGTGGCTTTGGTCACATCTCCTACGAGCAGTACTTC	14	.	TRBJ2-7	TRBV12-5	.